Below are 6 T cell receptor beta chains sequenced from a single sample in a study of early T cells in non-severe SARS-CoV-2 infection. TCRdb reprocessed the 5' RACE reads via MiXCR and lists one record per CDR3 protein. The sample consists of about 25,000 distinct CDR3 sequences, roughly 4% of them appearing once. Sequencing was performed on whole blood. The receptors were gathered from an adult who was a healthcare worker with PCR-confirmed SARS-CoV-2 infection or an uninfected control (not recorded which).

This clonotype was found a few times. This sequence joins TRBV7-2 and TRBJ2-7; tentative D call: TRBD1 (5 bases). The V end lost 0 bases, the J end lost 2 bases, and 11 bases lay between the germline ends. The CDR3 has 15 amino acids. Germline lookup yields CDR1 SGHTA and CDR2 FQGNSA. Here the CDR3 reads CASSLALPGPYEQYF. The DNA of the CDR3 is TGTGCCAGCAGCTTAGCGCTCCCAGGGCCCTACGAGCAGTACTTC.

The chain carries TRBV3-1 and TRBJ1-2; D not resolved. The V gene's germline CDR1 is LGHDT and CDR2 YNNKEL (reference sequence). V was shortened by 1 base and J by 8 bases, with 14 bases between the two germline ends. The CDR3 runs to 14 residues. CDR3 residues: CASSQARGLGGYTF. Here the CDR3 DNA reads TGTGCCAGCAGCCAAGCCCGCGGCTTGGGCGGCTACACCTTC. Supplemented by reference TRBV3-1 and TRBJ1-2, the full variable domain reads DTAVSQTPKYLVTQMGNDKSIKCEQNLGHDTMYWYKQDSKKFLKIMFSYNNKELIINETVPNRFSPKSPDKAHLNLHINSLELGDSAVYFCASSQARGLGGYTFGSGTRLTVV.

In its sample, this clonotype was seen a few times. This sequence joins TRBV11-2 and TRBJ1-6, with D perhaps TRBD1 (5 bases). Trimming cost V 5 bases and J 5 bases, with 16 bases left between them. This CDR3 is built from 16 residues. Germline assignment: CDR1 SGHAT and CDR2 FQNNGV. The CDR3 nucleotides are TGTGCCAGCAGCGCGGGGGTCGGCGAGGATAATTCACCCCTCCACTTT. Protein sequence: CASSAGVGEDNSPLHF.

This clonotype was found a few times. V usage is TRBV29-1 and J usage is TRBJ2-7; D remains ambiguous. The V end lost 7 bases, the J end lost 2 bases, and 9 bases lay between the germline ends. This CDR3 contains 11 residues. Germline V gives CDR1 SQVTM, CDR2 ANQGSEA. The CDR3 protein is CSGRVAYEQYF. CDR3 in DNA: TGCAGCGGCCGGGTTGCCTACGAGCAGTACTTC.

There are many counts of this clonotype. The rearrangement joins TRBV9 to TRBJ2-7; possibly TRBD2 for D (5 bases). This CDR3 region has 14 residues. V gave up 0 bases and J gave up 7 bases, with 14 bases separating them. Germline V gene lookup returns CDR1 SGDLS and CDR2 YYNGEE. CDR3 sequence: CASSVVGGGGEQYF. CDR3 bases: TGTGCCAGCAGCGTAGTCGGAGGTGGAGGTGAGCAGTACTTC.

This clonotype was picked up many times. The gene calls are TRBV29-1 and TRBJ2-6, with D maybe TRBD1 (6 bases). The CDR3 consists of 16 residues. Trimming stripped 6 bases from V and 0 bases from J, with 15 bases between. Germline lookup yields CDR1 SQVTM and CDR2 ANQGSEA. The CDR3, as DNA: TGCAGCGTGGCCCGGGACATAGACTCTGGGGCCAACGTCCTGACTTTC. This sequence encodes CSVARDIDSGANVLTF. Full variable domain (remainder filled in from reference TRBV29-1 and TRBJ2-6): SAVISQKPSRDICQRGTSLTIQCQVDSQVTMMFWYRQQPGQSLTLIATANQGSEATYESGFVIDKFPISRPNLTFSTLTVSNMSPEDSSIYLCSVARDIDSGANVLTFGAGSRLTVL.